The rows below give T cell receptor beta chains drawn from one sample of a study of monozygotic twins with cystic fibrosis. Data came from immunoSEQ multiplex PCR; TCRdb stores just in-frame clones and leaves some out. The sample includes roughly 10,000 clones, 99% of them seen just once. Sequencing input: blood. The receptors stem from a young man with cystic fibrosis. Both conserved end residues are part of each CDR3. D genes are given only for firm matches. Size is stated for part of the rows, as once, few or many counts, or as a class when the clone is expanded.

CDR3nt: TGTGCCAGCAGCTTAGCTAGCGGGAGTGGCCCAGATACGCAGTATTTT
CDR3aa: CASSLASGSGPDTQYF
len: 16
d_gene: TRBD2
v_gene: TRBV7-8
j_gene: TRBJ2-3
abundance: .

CDR3nt: TGTGCCAGTAGCTCGCGACAGGCAACTAATGAAAAACTGTTTTTT
CDR3aa: CASSSRQATNEKLFF
len: 15
d_gene: .
v_gene: TRBV19
j_gene: TRBJ1-4
abundance: .

CDR3nt: TGTGCCAGCAAATACAGGAGCTCCTACGAGCAGTACTTC
CDR3aa: CASKYRSSYEQYF
len: 13
d_gene: .
v_gene: TRBV21-1
j_gene: TRBJ2-7
abundance: .

CDR3nt: TGCGCCAGCAGCTTGATGGACAGGGGGCAACACGAGCAGTACTTC
CDR3aa: CASSLMDRGQHEQYF
len: 15
d_gene: TRBD1
v_gene: TRBV5-1
j_gene: TRBJ2-7
abundance: .

CDR3nt: TGTGCCAGCAGCTTAGCGTCTAACACCGGGGAGCTGTTTTTT
CDR3aa: CASSLASNTGELFF
len: 14
d_gene: .
v_gene: TRBV7-2
j_gene: TRBJ2-2
abundance: .

CDR3nt: TGTGCCAGCAGCCAAGAATTTGGGACTAGCCTCAATGAGCAGTTCTTC
CDR3aa: CASSQEFGTSLNEQFF
len: 16
d_gene: TRBD2
v_gene: TRBV14
j_gene: TRBJ2-1
abundance: .

CDR3nt: TGTGCCTGGAGTGTAAAGACGTGGGGAGTAAAAGAGACCCAGTACTTC
CDR3aa: CAWSVKTWGVKETQYF
len: 16
d_gene: .
v_gene: TRBV30
j_gene: TRBJ2-5
abundance: .

CDR3nt: TGTGCCAGCAGTTTTCGACAGCCCTCTTGGTACTTC
CDR3aa: CASSFRQPSWYF
len: 12
d_gene: .
v_gene: TRBV28
j_gene: TRBJ2-7
abundance: .

CDR3nt: TGTGCCAGCAGTGCCCGGACAGCTTTTGTGGACACTGAAGCTTTCTTT
CDR3aa: CASSARTAFVDTEAFF
len: 16
d_gene: .
v_gene: TRBV2
j_gene: TRBJ1-1
abundance: .

CDR3nt: TGTGCCAGCAGTGAGGTGGTCAGTAGCCCCGGGGAGCTGTTTTTT
CDR3aa: CASSEVVSSPGELFF
len: 15
d_gene: .
v_gene: TRBV6-1
j_gene: TRBJ2-2
abundance: .

CDR3nt: TGTGCCAGCAGCCAGGGACATCTCGGGACTAGCGGGGTAGTTCAGGCCCAGTACTTC
CDR3aa: CASSQGHLGTSGVVQAQYF
len: 19
d_gene: TRBD2
v_gene: TRBV4-2
j_gene: TRBJ2-5
abundance: .

CDR3nt: TGTGCCAGCAGTTTAGTCGGGACGAGTAACACTGAAGCTTTCTTT
CDR3aa: CASSLVGTSNTEAFF
len: 15
d_gene: .
v_gene: TRBV7-3
j_gene: TRBJ1-1
abundance: .

CDR3nt: TGTGCCAGCAGCTATAGTGGGACCTACAATGAGCAGTTCTTC
CDR3aa: CASSYSGTYNEQFF
len: 14
d_gene: .
v_gene: TRBV11-2
j_gene: TRBJ2-1
abundance: once

CDR3nt: TGTGCCAGCAGCCGGGCTACCTCGAGCTCCTACAATGAGCAGTTCTTC
CDR3aa: CASSRATSSSYNEQFF
len: 16
d_gene: .
v_gene: TRBV4-2
j_gene: TRBJ2-1
abundance: .

CDR3nt: TGTGCCAGCAGCCTAGGGACCGGGCGTGACTATGGCTACACCTTC
CDR3aa: CASSLGTGRDYGYTF
len: 15
d_gene: .
v_gene: TRBV7-9
j_gene: TRBJ1-2
abundance: .

CDR3nt: TGTGCCAGCAGTGCCCTTAGCGGGTTAGAGACCCAGTACTTC
CDR3aa: CASSALSGLETQYF
len: 14
d_gene: TRBD2
v_gene: TRBV2
j_gene: TRBJ2-5
abundance: .

CDR3nt: TGTGCCAGCAGCTCCCCCCGCGACAGTAACTATGGCTACACCTTC
CDR3aa: CASSSPRDSNYGYTF
len: 15
d_gene: .
v_gene: TRBV5-5
j_gene: TRBJ1-2
abundance: .

CDR3nt: TGTGCCAGCAGCTTGAATCGGGGGGCCACCGGGGAGCTGTTTTTT
CDR3aa: CASSLNRGATGELFF
len: 15
d_gene: .
v_gene: TRBV7-6
j_gene: TRBJ2-2
abundance: .

CDR3nt: TGTGCCAGCAATCCACAGGGCCAGAACACTGAAGCTTTCTTT
CDR3aa: CASNPQGQNTEAFF
len: 14
d_gene: .
v_gene: TRBV28
j_gene: TRBJ1-1
abundance: .

CDR3nt: TGTGCCTGGAACCACGGTGTGGTACGGGATAGGTACGAGCAGTACTTC
CDR3aa: CAWNHGVVRDRYEQYF
len: 16
d_gene: .
v_gene: TRBV30
j_gene: TRBJ2-7
abundance: .

CDR3nt: TGCAGTGCCTCTCTAAAAGAGACCCAGTACTTC
CDR3aa: CSASLKETQYF
len: 11
d_gene: .
v_gene: TRBV20-1
j_gene: TRBJ2-5
abundance: .

CDR3nt: TGTGCCAGCAGCCGCGGACAGGGGCGTGTTGACTATGGCTACACCTTC
CDR3aa: CASSRGQGRVDYGYTF
len: 16
d_gene: TRBD1
v_gene: TRBV5-4
j_gene: TRBJ1-2
abundance: .

CDR3nt: TGTGCCAGCAGTTACCTCGACAGGGAAGGTGAGACCCAGTACTTC
CDR3aa: CASSYLDREGETQYF
len: 15
d_gene: TRBD1
v_gene: TRBV6-6
j_gene: TRBJ2-5
abundance: .